This TCR beta chain appears in the sequencing data of a study of T cell responses to AZD1222 COVID-19 vaccine. Study background: Pooling of second doses given at about 4 or about 12 weeks was done.

The study, taken as a whole, reports: Donors skewed white British and female; clonal diversity was possibly underestimated. Spike-specific TCR breadth and depth grew following two AZD1222 doses. Vaccine-related CD4 TCRs covered spike, predominating at 160-218 and 743-854.

As concerns this clone: Antigen: not known.

The method was immunoSEQ multiplex PCR; TCRdb's version includes in-frame clones alone and lacks a portion of them. The sample has some 130,000 clones, 92% seen once. The CDR3 covers 14 residues. CDR1 LNHDA and CDR2 SQIVND come from the germline V gene (reference sequence). Between the trimmed V and J ends, which lost 5 bases and 4 bases, there was a span of 12 bases. The V and J genes are TRBV19 and TRBJ1-5; D unresolved. Sequenced here: peripheral blood, sampled on day 0 of AZD1222 vaccination. This receptor was taken from an adult in good health. In nucleotides, the CDR3 is TGTGCCAGTAGTCCCCTGGACTGGAATCAGCCCCAGCATTTT. It yields the protein CASSPLDWNQPQHF.